This T cell receptor beta chain is drawn from a study of neoadjuvant anti-PD-1 for oral cavity cancer (dated by TCRdb to the early 2020s). In terms of the full investigation: Before curative-intent surgical resection, most patients were given three to four biweekly doses of nivolumab at 3 mg/kg. Under RECIST 1.1, patients with complete response, partial response or stable disease were classed as responders, and patients with progression were classed as non-responders. A fourth nivolumab dose was given around day 43 to patients without progression, and definitive surgical resection was performed in those patients on days 50-56. The parent correlative cohort included roughly 12 patients, with a roughly 34% response rate.

Comments on this clone: Its antigen specificity is not known. No much larger clone exists at a distance of one base, and base qualities are not known.

Here is what the overall study found, with its caveats: Higher pretreatment blood Treg/Th17 ratios correlated with higher pretreatment blood TCRbeta clonality and lower post-treatment tumor TCRbeta clonality. After neoadjuvant nivolumab, T cell clonality (Gini index) in PBMCs was significantly higher in non-responders than in responders. Only three patients per response group were included in the TCR analyses, and the authors called for validation in larger cohorts.

The label giving this sample's time point can be read as: before neoadjuvant nivolumab. Patients were newly diagnosed with stage II-IVA oral cavity squamous cell carcinoma and had received no prior systemic or radiation treatment. Everyone in the cohort had locally advanced, HPV-negative oral cavity squamous cell carcinoma. Peripheral blood mononuclear cells were analyzed directly and were not maintained or expanded in culture. The samples were drawn from a longitudinal correlative study tied to a single-arm phase II trial testing neoadjuvant nivolumab in oral cavity squamous cell carcinoma. Genomic DNA-based TCRbeta sequencing was performed on subject-matched pre- and post-treatment PBMCs and tumors from three responders and three non-responders. Peripheral blood mononuclear cells were drawn once before nivolumab treatment and a second time after treatment, when surgery took place. Genomic DNA was isolated from PBMCs using the Maxwell RSC DNA from Cells kit.

PBMC libraries used mostly roughly 500 ng of input genomic DNA for deep sequencing, with six replicates per sample. Following the manufacturer's instructions, the team built TCRbeta libraries using the immunoSEQ hsTCRbeta kit. The finished libraries were brought together in one pool at roughly 2.7 nM, which was then read using an Illumina NovaSeq 6000 S4 flow cell. The study's processing was this. The immunoSEQ Analyzer handled quality control and preprocessing of the raw data. The analysis was restricted to productive rearrangements, with each unique CDR3 amino acid sequence defining a clonotype. Repertoire clonality was estimated as the Gini-Simpson index, which was calculated using the R package tcR. Gini indices were compared with Student's t test, and associations with tumor size change were assessed by Pearson correlation. TCRdb carries this immuneACCESS record with in-frame sequences only. Its versions omit some clonotypes, under half of them owing to an unresolved V gene in the studies checked, with the rest unexplained. For V, J and clone size, that table is used; D and trimming come from the DNA. The sample contains around 17,000 clones, 50% to 70% of them found a single time. The ten largest clonotypes hold approximately 2.4% of the sample.

The CDR3 numbers 14 residues from cysteine through phenylalanine. Of all the DNA, just the CDR3 is kept, 42 bases in frame from base 1. V and J are trimmed by 5 bases and 4 bases, and the gene matches miss 5 bases of the junction. The germline V gene encodes CDR1 MNHEY and CDR2 SVGAGI. Source: PBMCs, taken before nivolumab (anti-PD-1) treatment. The sequence is built from TRBV6-5 and TRBJ2-7; 10 nucleotides in the junction match TRBD2. This receptor was identified in a person aged 35-79 years with oral cavity squamous cell carcinoma. This receptor carries the CDR3 CASSPGTSVYEQYF. At the DNA level, the sequence is TGTGCCAGCAGTCCCGGGACTAGCGTATACGAGCAGTACTTC.